This T cell receptor (beta chain) derives from a study of cytomegalovirus exposure and HLA in healthy donors (dated 2017 in TCRdb). General notes on the study: In an earlier analysis of some 610 of the donors, roughly 300 Gb of sequence data and just under 120 million unique TCR beta sequences from 150 million to 200 million T cells were reported. The study aimed to test whether signatures of past pathogen exposure could be identified by cataloging public T cell receptors. An early release covering about 600 HLA-typed donors comprised about 320 gigabases of sequencing data and around 85 million unique TCR sequences. Both class I and class II loci were covered by HLA typing, at four-digit resolution. Genome-wide SNP genotypes for about three fifths of the roughly 670 donors were used in a later genetic analysis, which treated that subset as a discovery cohort. The study combined high-throughput TCR immunosequencing, statistical association of individual TCRs with disease status, and machine learning to predict cytomegalovirus infection status. All discovery cohort repertoires had been generated on a single sequencing platform. The genetic ancestry cluster associated with self-reported Caucasian donors included roughly 84% of the approximately 410 genotyped donors. Along with the roughly 670-subject first cohort, a separate validation cohort of some 130 different subjects was used. A later analysis re-examined previously published TCR beta repertoires from more than 550 donors and added high-resolution HLA genotyping to investigate patterns of TCR occurrence. Typing coverage varied by locus: roughly 629-640 donors for A, B, C, DRB1 and DQB1; roughly 510 for DQA1; some 610 for DPA1; approximately 470 for DPB1. The study used immunosequencing to profile the T cell repertoires of approximately 690 subjects and linked those repertoires to cytomegalovirus serostatus. To decide whether each TCR beta V gene segment behaved as functional or pseudogenic, an earlier analysis of some 580 of the donors relied on high-throughput TCR beta sequencing. Rather than drawing on any new phenotypic data, the later analysis identified candidate immune exposures from TCR beta sequences and the way those sequences occurred across donors. Among a few hundred genotyped donors of the cohort, an average of about 240,000 unique TCR beta nucleotide sequences were sequenced per donor, around 20% of them non-productive. Four or five DR-DQ haplotypes were treated as single units for association and clustering because of strong linkage in the cohort. Donor age, sex, ethnicity and CMV serostatus were compiled together with the repertoire data.

Study-wide findings and limitations: The presence/absence analyses assumed that sequencing depth was roughly uniform across donors, and that assumption may not be true. A later genetic analysis reported fewer N-insertions in productive TCRs among donors in an Asian-associated ancestry cluster than the roughly 640-donor mean. CMV serostatus was the only immune exposure information available for the cohort. Because HLA typing was missing for some donors at each locus, association tests included only the typed subset. In a later analysis, over 15,000 TCR beta sequences were associated with specific HLA alleles at a false discovery rate of 0.05. A later genetic analysis associated a missense DCLRE1C variant with V-gene and J-gene trimming of TCR beta chains, and an independent cohort replicated the association. The sequencing pipeline was judged likely to have produced a cluster of highly shared sequence variants as a technical artifact. In vitro tests confirmed that a few of the cytomegalovirus-associated TCR beta chains recognize cytomegalovirus antigens. Most CMV-associated TCR beta chains appeared to be HLA-restricted in a later analysis, and the HLA associations seemed to be driven largely by CMV exposure. Because counts were too low, about 18 rarely observed V segments, including chromosome 9 orphons, were excluded from the earlier analysis of some 540 of the donors. The 87-base-pair reads could not distinguish some IMGT-functional V segments, including TRBV6-2 and TRBV6-3, so those segments were excluded. Most TCR sequences were seen in very few donors, while some public TCRs were found in many individuals. In a later analysis, the rate of TCR association differed among HLA loci, with DRB1 alleles having the most associated TCRs and HLA-C alleles having the fewest. An earlier analysis of approximately 570 of the donors showed that most TCR beta V segments appeared in productive rearrangements either about 87% or about 30% of the time, which broadly matched IMGT annotations. The authors suggested that the approach could potentially be generalized to other disease states and immunological phenotypes. In a later analysis, HLA-associated TCR beta chains were found to be more clonally expanded and to have lower generation probabilities than equally common non-associated chains. A total of about 150 TCR beta chains were listed by the study as associated with cytomegalovirus. The classifier was reported to diagnose cytomegalovirus status with high specificity and sensitivity in both the original and validation cohorts. Correlated functional status among segregating V segments might reflect linkage disequilibrium, but an unknown experimental factor could not be ruled out. In a later analysis, several top co-occurrence clusters were reported to appear linked to parvovirus B19, influenza, CMV and Epstein-Barr virus. In this cohort, only TCR beta chains were sequenced, and detectable features were limited by the absence of alpha or paired-chain data. Assigning TCR associations to individual alleles was difficult when HLA alleles, especially DR and DQ, strongly co-occurred. A further reported finding was that TCR beta sequences accurately predicted the HLA-A and HLA-B alleles for most subjects in the first cohort.

The library was made by the immunoSEQ multiplex PCR assay. For the multiplex PCR, a mixture combining 60 forward primers for TCR Vbeta segments and 13 reverse primers for TCR Jbeta segments was used. A multiplex PCR assay on genomic DNA amplified the CDR3 region of rearranged TCR beta genes. Amplified TCR beta libraries were sequenced as 87-base-pair reads on the Illumina HiSeq System. In the source study's methods: Across the roughly 600 repertoires, a later analysis counted roughly 84 million unique TCR beta chains, roughly 11 million of which were shared by at least two donors. Raw reads were error-corrected and collapsed into unique sequences by a nearest-neighbor algorithm in which closely related sequences were merged to remove PCR and sequencing errors. CDR3 sequences were aligned to IMGT reference sequences to assign V, D and J gene segments. For a sequence to be retained, at least a six-nucleotide match to both a V gene segment and a J gene segment was required. Rearrangements were called productive when the CDR3 lacked stop codons and stayed in frame with V and J; all others were non-productive. CDR3 was defined according to IMGT convention as the region running from the second conserved V-encoded cysteine to the conserved J-encoded phenylalanine. Sequences without an unambiguous match to a single V gene segment were excluded from the earlier analysis of several hundred of the donors. In an earlier analysis of a few hundred of the donors, a V segment was called functional when productive rearrangements were above 56.7%, and segregating when the standard deviation between donors exceeded 5%. A statistical classification framework was built to diagnose cytomegalovirus status from the catalog of TCR beta chain sequences. In a later analysis, TCR nucleotide sequences were compared against IMGT/GENE-DB human TR gene sequences so that V and J genes could be assigned. A later analysis assigned CDR3 sequences and most-parsimonious VDJ recombination scenarios with the TCRdist pipeline. In a later analysis, each TCR beta chain was defined by its CDR3 amino acid sequence together with its V-gene family, and reads lacking a unique V-gene family were excluded. A later analysis removed 600 or so highly shared, low-generation-probability nucleotide sequences to deal with suspected cross-contamination and a sequencing artifact. A later analysis calculated a clonal expansion index for each public chain from normalized within-repertoire ranks of inferred template counts. A later analysis computed generation probabilities with a VDJ recombination model fitted to out-of-frame rearrangements, and checked the results against IGoR. In a later analysis, hypergeometric tests were used to score TCR-TCR, TCR-HLA and TCR-CMV co-occurrence, with a repertoire-size bias correction applied to TCR pairs. To estimate false discovery rates, a later analysis permuted the HLA or CMV assignments 20 times. In a later analysis, co-occurring TCRs were grouped using DBSCAN, with TCRdist sequence similarity added in when clustering inside HLA-allele-positive subsets. Repertoires with fewer than 30,000 or more than 120,000 public chains, plus five repertoires with anomalous nucleotide sharing, were excluded from co-occurrence clustering. The clones in this table, taken by TCRdb from immuneACCESS, are in-frame only. Not every clone is retained; where verified, under half of the shortfall comes from an unresolved V gene, and the cause of the rest is unknown. The D gene and trimming were derived from the DNA, and the V and J assignments and clone size from that table. The sample profile shows under 120,000 clones; roughly 70% of them were found once. Roughly 10% of the sample rests with the top ten.

About this clone itself: It has no known antigen specificity. Base qualities are not provided; no much larger clone lies one nucleotide away. Other nucleotide sequences from this sample produce the same CDR3.

The cohort comprised some 700 healthy bone marrow donors. At the time of sampling, every cohort member was nominally healthy, though immune exposures that went unrecorded were likely present. The donor was CMV seropositive and was included in the group of 250 to 350 seropositive cohort members. A peripheral blood sample was collected from each donor, and TCR beta sequencing was performed on peripheral blood mononuclear cells. The Qiagen DNeasy Blood Extraction Kit was used to extract genomic DNA from the blood cell samples. Its CDR3 holds 14 amino acids, cysteine through phenylalanine. The sequence is cut down to CDR3 DNA, 42 bases in frame from base 1. Clipping removes 5 bases from V and 8 bases from J, with 8 as the unmatched junction base count. CDR1 and CDR2, looked up from the germline V gene, are MNHEY and SVGAGI.

The sequence joins TRBV6-5 to TRBJ1-4, with TRBD1 identical over 7 junction bases. This TCR was sampled from a man in his forties or fifties in good health and CMV-seropositive. The sample comprised PBMCs. DNA sequence: TGTGCCAGCAGTATCGACAGGGTTGGGGAAAAACTGTTTTTT. This sequence encodes CASSIDRVGEKLFF.